This record looks at one T cell receptor beta chain sequence and its context. Its antigen is not identified. Together with a sample-barcoded 5' primer, a J-beta primer mix was included in a second PCR lasting about 6 to 11 cycles. TCRdb fed the 5' RACE reads into MiXCR, producing one record per CDR3 protein. The profile shows about 1.5 million distinct CDR3 sequences, roughly 43% of them singletons. The source of the sample is a study of blood T cells in healthy people across ages. Study-level findings and limits: The study lacked donor CMV status, which possibly confounded expanded clonotype changes.

The CDR3 has 13 amino acids. With 2 bases removed from V and 4 bases from J, the gap between germline ends came to 11 bases. Germline lookup yields CDR1 DFQATT and CDR2 SNEGSKA (reference sequence). The sequence was obtained from a woman aged 18-30 years in good health. This chain joins TRBV20-1 and TRBJ1-1; weak D call: TRBD1 (6 bases). The sample consisted of blood. The CDR3 loop is CSARWGASTEAFF. CDR3 in DNA: TGCAGTGCTAGATGGGGGGCTAGCACTGAAGCTTTCTTT.